This TCR beta chain was captured by sequencing in a study of blood T cells in healthy people across ages. Study-wide results and limits: No conclusive comparison of naive versus antigen-experienced cells was possible with unsorted PBMCs.

The authors ran a second PCR of 7 to 11 cycles using a sample-barcoded 5' primer and a J-beta primer mix. A single record per CDR3 protein comes from TCRdb applying MiXCR to the 5' RACE reads. Found here are approximately 1,700,000 distinct CDR3 sequences, 35% to 50% of them singletons; the top ten hold around 23%. Turning to this clonotype: No antigen is known for it. Given a much more abundant clone one base away, this may be a read error.

The length of the CDR3 is 13 residues. The V end lost 3 bases, the J end lost 10 bases, and 13 bases lay between the germline ends. The J gene is TRBJ2-1, the V gene TRBV12-3 or TRBV12-4; TRBD1 is a possible D gene (5 bases). The sequence came from a human donor in good health. Sequenced input: blood. CDR3 sequence: CASSFNARGEQFF. As DNA, the CDR3 is TGTGCCAGCAGTTTTAATGCTAGGGGCGAGCAGTTCTTC.